These 9 T cell receptor beta chains were all obtained from the same sample, sequenced in a study of blood T cell repertoires in COVID-19. Here immunoSEQ multiplex PCR was the method, and the copy in TCRdb shows in-frame clones only, minus some. The data contain some 140,000 clones, 75% to 90% of them seen just once; the ten biggest clones take up 4.3%. Sequenced: peripheral blood. The source is a human donor in a cohort sampled during active COVID-19.

The V and J genes are TRBV20-1 and TRBJ2-7, with 10 bases fitting TRBD2. The CDR3 is 17 amino acids. Per the germline V gene, CDR1 is DFQATT and CDR2 is SNEGSKA (reference sequence). Trimming removed 3 bases from V and 4 bases from J; junction bases left unmatched: 15. CDR3 region: CSASVHPSGGASYEQYF. In nucleotides, the CDR3 is TGCAGTGCTAGTGTACACCCAAGCGGGGGGGCATCATACGAGCAGTACTTC.

The chain recombines TRBV19 with TRBJ1-1, with TRBD1 identical over 7 bases. From germline, CDR1 is LNHDA and CDR2 SQIVND (reference sequence). V lost 3 bases to trimming and J lost 5 bases; unmatched junction nucleotides: 3. This CDR3 is 13 amino acids long. CDR3 nucleotide sequence: TGTGCCAGTAGTATGAGGGGGCCAACTGAAGCTTTCTTT. This sequence encodes CASSMRGPTEAFF. The variable domain in full, with the rest retrieved from reference TRBV19 and TRBJ1-1, is DGGITQSPKYLFRKEGQNVTLSCEQNLNHDAMYWYRQDPGQGLRLIYYSQIVNDFQKGDIAEGYSVSREKKESFPLTVTSAQKNPTAFYLCASSMRGPTEAFFGQGTRLTVV.

This clone has more than one count but fewer than ten. The chain links TRBV2 to TRBJ1-6, with D possibly matching TRBD1 (5 bases). Trimming cost V 7 bases and J 13 bases, with 11 bases left between them. Germline CDR1 is SNHLY and CDR2 is FYNNEI. The CDR3 spans 11 residues. The CDR3 DNA follows: TGTGCCAGCAATGCGGGACGGCCCCTCCACTTT. Translated, it gives CASNAGRPLHF.

V is TRBV6-5 and J is TRBJ2-7; 7 positions match TRBD2. V lost 5 bases, J lost 2 bases, and 3 bases stayed unmatched. From germline, CDR1 is MNHEY and CDR2 SVGAGI. There are 13 residues in the CDR3. The CDR3 DNA sequence: TGTGCCAGCAGTCAGGGACTAACCTACGAGCAGTACGTC. Protein product: CASSQGLTYEQYV.

The chain links TRBV7-2 to TRBJ1-5; weak D call: TRBD1 (6 bases). Germline lookup yields CDR1 SGHTA and CDR2 FQGNSA. This CDR3 is 14 amino acids long. V gave up 10 bases and J gave up 3 bases, with 16 bases separating them. CDR3 amino acids: CATQGGGNNQPQHF. CDR3 bases: TGTGCCACCCAGGGAGGGGGTAACAATCAGCCCCAGCATTTT.

The chain combines TRBV27 with TRBJ1-1; maybe TRBD1 (6 bases). V lost 6 bases to trimming and J lost 3 bases, with 20 bases between them. Germline V gene data show CDR1 as MNHEY and CDR2 as SMNVEV (reference sequence). The CDR3 sequence is 16 residues long. The CDR3 spells CASRGRGPVDDTEAFF. The CDR3, as DNA: TGTGCCAGCAGGGGGCGGGGGCCCGTAGACGACACTGAAGCTTTCTTT.

Notes on this clone: This specimen includes other DNA sequences encoding the same CDR3. The V call is TRBV10-2, the J call TRBJ1-5; 7 nucleotides line up with TRBD1. V lost 2 bases to trimming and J lost 6 bases; unmatched junction nucleotides: 4. The CDR3 covers 14 residues. The germline gives CDR1 WSHSY, CDR2 SAAADI. Here the CDR3 DNA reads TGCGCCAGCAGTGAGCAGGGGGGTGGTCAGCCCCAGCATTTT. Its protein is CASSEQGGGQPQHF.

The chain uses TRBV10-3 and TRBJ2-3; 10 nucleotides match TRBD1. This CDR3 has 15 residues. Trimming at V came to 3 bases and at J to 3 bases, leaving 3 bases not matched to a gene. Germline loops: CDR1 ENHRY, CDR2 SYGVKD. The CDR3: CAISEGTGETDTQYF. The CDR3 DNA is TGTGCCATCAGTGAAGGGACAGGGGAGACAGATACGCAGTATTTT.

This chain uses TRBV30 with TRBJ1-1; a weak D match, TRBD1 (5 bases). The length of the CDR3 is 13 residues. Looked up from germline, CDR1 is GTSNPN and CDR2 is SVGIG (reference sequence). Trimming removed 0 bases at V and 11 bases at J, with 16 bases between. Here the CDR3 reads CAWSVRSGGWAFF. The CDR3 bases are TGTGCCTGGAGTGTACGGTCCGGGGGGTGGGCTTTCTTT. The full variable domain, its missing parts supplied by reference TRBV30 and TRBJ1-1, is SQTIHQWPATLVQPVGSPLSLECTVEGTSNPNLYWYRQAAGRGLQLLFYSVGIGQISSEVPQNLSASRPQDRQFILSSKKLLLSDSGFYLCAWSVRSGGWAFFGQGTRLTVV.